This T cell receptor (beta chain) was identified in a study of blood T cell repertoires in COVID-19. Study at large: There were acute and convalescent COVID-19 samples, and they came from the United States, Italy and Spain. The cDNA or gDNA used as material had been derived from T cells, B-cell-depleted T cells, or PBMCs.

Original methodology: Amplification of reference gene primers provided the estimated nucleated cell counts. Repertoires were generated with immunoSEQ multiplex PCR, while TCRdb's copy carries only in-frame clones and drops some. V, J and clone size are those of that table, while D and trimming were read from the DNA. The sample yields approximately 90,000 clones, around 80% seen once. The CDR3 has 16 amino acids. Germline CDR1 reads MNHNS; CDR2 reads SASEGT. Trimming cost V 0 bases and J 4 bases, with 13 bases left between them. The TCR sequence derives from a woman older than 75 with acute or convalescent COVID-19. Material for sequencing was peripheral blood. This rearrangement joins TRBV6-1 to TRBJ1-3; D remains unclear. The CDR3 bases are TGTGCCAGCAGTGAAGCGCAGTCGGGGTCAGGAAACACCATATATTTT. The encoded protein is CASSEAQSGSGNTIYF.